This paragraph covers one TCR beta chain sequence. What it binds is unknown. This specimen comes from a study of T cells after posttransplantation cyclophosphamide. Study conclusions and caveats: TRB overlap between skin or GI tissue T cells and blood was limited. TRB clonality was highly associated with recipient CMV seropositivity and reactivation. Donor CD8+ memory clones often dominated recipient blood repertoires at later times.

The V gene end was trimmed by 7 bases and the J gene end by 7 bases; junction bases not matched to a gene: 5. Germline CDR1 is SQVTM and CDR2 is ANQGSEA. The CDR3 runs 13 residues. Sequencing was performed with immunoSEQ multiplex PCR; in TCRdb, only in-frame clones are kept and a portion is missing. This sample has tens of thousands of clones, with about 91% found just once. Peripheral blood was collected from the related graft donor on the marrow donation day. This clonotype was sampled from a woman between 50 and 59 years old in good health and a related stem cell transplant donor. The chain joins TRBV29-1 to TRBJ1-4; the match to TRBD1 covers 11 bases. The specimen sequenced was PBMCs. Written as DNA, the CDR3 is TGCAGCGGTGGGACAGGGGGTGGTGAAAAACTGTTTTTT. As protein: CSGGTGGGEKLFF. The full variable domain, rest sourced from reference TRBV29-1 and TRBJ1-4, is SAVISQKPSRDICQRGTSLTIQCQVDSQVTMMFWYRQQPGQSLTLIATANQGSEATYESGFVIDKFPISRPNLTFSTLTVSNMSPEDSSIYLCSGGTGGGEKLFFGSGTQLSVL.